One and the same sample provided the 28 T cell receptor beta chains below, sequenced in a study of CD4 T cells in relation to SARS-CoV-2 and coronaviruses. Their antigens are not known. Sequencing was performed with immunoSEQ multiplex PCR; in TCRdb, only in-frame clones are kept and a portion is missing. The sample includes 35,000 to 50,000 clones, about 80% of them seen just once. Sequences were obtained from naive CD4+ T cells from PBMCs, cultured in vitro. Subset in this sample: naive CD4+ T cells isolated by negative enrichment. All receptors derive from an adult with COVID-19.

The chain uses TRBV28 and TRBJ2-2; 14 bases are shared with TRBD2. Germline CDR1 and CDR2: MDHEN and SYDVKM. After removal of 5 bases from V and 7 bases from J, the junction contained 9 bases not matched to a gene. The CDR3 consists of 17 residues. CDR3 in amino acids: CASSRGLAGVVIGELFF. CDR3 bases: TGTGCCAGCAGTAGGGGACTAGCGGGAGTTGTTATCGGGGAGCTGTTTTTT.

A single count supports this clone. This chain connects TRBV5-5 to TRBJ1-3, with no clear D. Trimming took 1 base from V and 0 from J, leaving 17 bases between them. This CDR3 has 18 residues. Per the germline V gene, CDR1 is SGHKS and CDR2 is YYEKEE (reference sequence). The CDR3 region has the DNA TGTGCCAGCAGCTTGTGGGGAATCACTCGGGTCTCTGGAAACACCATATATTTT. Amino acid sequence: CASSLWGITRVSGNTIYF.

This clone has only a few counts. CDR3 residues: CASSLVRNQPQHF. In nucleotides, the CDR3 is TGTGCCAGCAGCTTAGTCCGTAATCAGCCCCAGCATTTT. V and J are TRBV7-6 and TRBJ1-5; D is uncertain. V lost 1 base to trimming and J lost 4 bases, with 5 bases between them. In germline, CDR1 is SGHVS, CDR2 FNYEAQ. This CDR3 spans 13 amino acids.

A single count supports this clone. V and J are TRBV2 and TRBJ2-7; 9 bases are shared with TRBD2. CDR1 is SNHLY and CDR2 is FYNNEI in the germline V gene. V was pared by 8 bases and J by 0 bases, with 5 bases of the junction left unmatched. The CDR3 spans 14 residues. CDR3 sequence: CASEREVSSYEQYF. Here the CDR3 DNA reads TGTGCCAGCGAGCGGGAGGTGTCCTCCTACGAGCAGTACTTC.

This clone was recorded only once. The rearrangement joins TRBV10-3 to TRBJ2-5; D could derive from TRBD1 or TRBD2 (6 bases each). The germline V and J ends were trimmed by 4 bases and 1 base, with 10 bases remaining between them. The CDR3 is made up of 14 amino acids. The germline gives CDR1 ENHRY, CDR2 SYGVKD. The CDR3 spells CAISGTGAQETQYF. The CDR3 region has the DNA TGTGCCATCAGTGGGACGGGGGCCCAAGAGACCCAGTACTTC.

This clone was observed a handful of times. The rearrangement uses TRBV2 and TRBJ2-7; 7 bases fit TRBD2. The germline V gene has CDR1 SNHLY and CDR2 FYNNEI. CDR3 size: 14 residues. V dropped 8 bases and J dropped 4; count of bases not matched to a gene: 11. The CDR3 nucleotides read TGTGCCAGCGTTTCGGGCGGGAGTGTTTACGAGCAGTACTTC. The encoded protein is CASVSGGSVYEQYF.

The genes are TRBV28 and TRBJ2-7; 8 positions match TRBD1. CDR1 is MDHEN and CDR2 is SYDVKM in the germline V gene. This CDR3 has 14 residues. With V trimmed by 7 bases and J by 7 bases, 12 bases remained unmatched. In nucleotides, the CDR3 is TGTGCCAGCAATCGCCAGACAGGGGAAGATGAGCAGTACTTC. Translated: CASNRQTGEDEQYF.

The chain is built from TRBV6-1 and TRBJ2-7; D gene uncertain. The CDR3 length is 14 residues. Germline V gives CDR1 MNHNS, CDR2 SASEGT. V was shortened by 0 bases and J by 10 bases, with 16 bases between the two germline ends. As DNA, the CDR3 is TGTGCCAGCAGTGAAGCGCGGTTAGGCCCTGTACAGTACTTC. Its protein is CASSEARLGPVQYF.

The chain has TRBV15 and TRBJ2-7, with 13 bases identical to TRBD2. Losses at the gene ends were 5 bases for V and 5 bases for J; bases not matched to a gene: 9. The CDR3 has 16 amino acids. Germline loops: CDR1 LNHNV, CDR2 YYDKDF (reference sequence). CDR3 residues: CATSRSTSGRANEQYF. The CDR3 DNA reads as TGTGCCACCAGCCGTAGTACTAGCGGGAGGGCCAACGAGCAGTACTTC.

The chain combines TRBV10-3 with TRBJ2-2; TRBD1 might be the D (5 bases). The CDR3 loop spans 13 amino acids. The V end lost 6 bases, the J end lost 6 bases, and 11 bases lay between the germline ends. Germline V lookup: CDR1 ENHRY, CDR2 SYGVKD. CDR3 amino acids: CAIRSLTAGELFF. The CDR3 DNA follows: TGTGCCATCAGGTCTTTGACAGCCGGGGAGCTGTTTTTT.

The chain links TRBV10-3 to TRBJ2-1; 9 bases fit TRBD2. This CDR3 region has 14 residues. V dropped 7 bases and J dropped 4; count of bases not matched to a gene: 5. Germline CDR1 reads ENHRY; CDR2 reads SYGVKD. CDR3 amino acids: CAITGREGYNEQFF. The CDR3, as DNA: TGTGCCATCACCGGGCGGGAGGGTTACAATGAGCAGTTCTTC.

This clone turned up a few times. V gene TRBV7-8 combines with J gene TRBJ1-1, with 8 bases fitting TRBD1. The CDR3 contains 15 residues. Germline CDR1 SGHVS, CDR2 FQNEAQ. Unmatched junction bases numbered 4, after V lost 0 bases and J lost 4 bases. The CDR3 DNA reads as TGTGCCAGCAGCTTAGCGGCAGGGGGCTTCACTGAAGCTTTCTTT. This gives the protein CASSLAAGGFTEAFF.

The chain couples TRBV27 to TRBJ2-1, with 7 bases identical to TRBD2. V lost 10 bases, J lost 8 bases, and 14 bases stayed unmatched. Germline loops: CDR1 MNHEY, CDR2 SMNVEV (reference sequence). CDR3 length: 14 residues. The CDR3 loop reads CATHKREIRHEQFF. CDR3 in DNA: TGTGCCACCCACAAGCGGGAAATCCGACATGAGCAGTTCTTC.

This chain links TRBV7-2 with TRBJ2-3; D is possibly TRBD1 (5 bases). The CDR3 covers 15 residues. Germline lookup yields CDR1 SGHTA and CDR2 FQGNSA. V dropped 5 bases and J dropped 4 bases, with 16 bases sitting between them. In DNA, the CDR3 is TGTGCCAGCAGCCCAGGGATTAGCAGATCAGATACGCAGTATTTT. Translating it yields CASSPGISRSDTQYF.

The chain uses TRBV11-2 and TRBJ1-1; D may be TRBD1 (5 bases). The length of the CDR3 is 13 residues. Per germline, CDR1 SGHAT and CDR2 FQNNGV. The CDR3 here is CGGRGARNTEAFF. In DNA, the CDR3 is TGTGGCGGACGGGGCGCCCGGAACACTGAAGCTTTCTTT.

In DNA, the CDR3 is TGTGCCAGCAGTACCTCCGGGACCGCGAGCTACGAGCAGTACTTC. Protein: CASSTSGTASYEQYF. J is TRBJ2-7 and V is TRBV28, with D perhaps assigned TRBD1 or TRBD2 (5 bases each). This CDR3 comprises 15 residues. V gave up 5 bases and J gave up 3 bases, with 17 bases separating them. CDR1 and CDR2 from the germline V gene are MDHEN and SYDVKM.

The gene calls are TRBV4-2 and TRBJ2-1; TRBD2 matches 8 bases. This CDR3 is 15 amino acids long. The V gene end was trimmed by 2 bases and the J gene end by 6 bases; junction bases not matched to a gene: 6. The germline CDR1 and CDR2 sequences are LGHNA and YNFKEQ. CDR3 DNA sequence: TGTGCCAGCAGCCAAACGGGACTAGTATCCAATGAGCAGTTCTTC. Translated: CASSQTGLVSNEQFF.

There are a few counts of this clone. This chain links TRBV28 with TRBJ1-2; 7 bases agree with TRBD1. V trimming: 6 bases; J trimming: 2 bases; junction bases outside the gene matches: 9. CDR3 length: 15 amino acids. Per germline, CDR1 MDHEN and CDR2 SYDVKM. CDR3 in amino acids: CASSPDRSANYGYTF. The CDR3 DNA follows: TGTGCCAGCAGCCCGGACAGGTCCGCCAACTATGGCTACACCTTC.

The J gene is TRBJ2-4, the V gene TRBV3-1 (or the pseudogene TRBV3-2); tentatively, D is TRBD2 (6 bases). Trimming shortened V by 3 bases and J by 0 bases, and 15 bases separated the two germline ends. Germline V gene sequence: CDR1 LGHDT, CDR2 YNNKEL (reference sequence). The CDR3 loop spans 17 amino acids. In nucleotides, the CDR3 is TGTGCCAGCAGCCAGACGGCGGCGGGACGAGCCAAAAACATTCAGTACTTC. It encodes CASSQTAAGRAKNIQYF.

The gene calls are TRBV24-1 and TRBJ2-1; D may be TRBD1 or TRBD2 (5 bases each). The CDR3 runs to 16 residues. Trimming took 2 bases from V and 0 from J, leaving 10 bases between them. The V gene's germline CDR1 is KGHDR and CDR2 SFDVKD. The chain's CDR3 is CATSDSGPSSYNEQFF. The DNA of the CDR3 is TGTGCCACCAGTGATTCGGGGCCGAGCTCCTACAATGAGCAGTTCTTC.

This chain connects TRBV5-4 to TRBJ2-3; 9 bases agree with TRBD2. The CDR3 contains 17 residues. Trimming at V came to 4 bases and at J to 5 bases, leaving 14 bases not matched to a gene. In germline, CDR1 is SGHNT, CDR2 YYREEE (reference sequence). The CDR3 bases are TGTGCCAGCAGCCCGGGGGGACCGGGACTAGCTCAAGATACGCAGTATTTT. It codes for CASSPGGPGLAQDTQYF.

This clone was seen more than once but under ten times. This sequence joins TRBV28 and TRBJ1-1; D is perhaps TRBD1 (5 bases). V lost 6 bases to trimming and J lost 3 bases, with 5 bases between them. Germline V gives CDR1 MDHEN, CDR2 SYDVKM. This CDR3 spans 11 amino acids. CDR3 DNA: TGTGCCAGCAGCAGGGACACTGAAGCTTTCTTT. Amino acid sequence: CASSRDTEAFF. The full variable domain, its missing parts supplied by reference TRBV28 and TRBJ1-1, is DVKVTQSSRYLVKRTGEKVFLECVQDMDHENMFWYRQDPGLGLRLIYFSYDVKMKEKGDIPEGYSVSREKKERFSLILESASTNQTSMYLCASSRDTEAFFGQGTRLTVV.

The gene calls are TRBV5-1 and TRBJ1-4, with TRBD1 as a possible D gene (6 bases). Germline loops: CDR1 SGHRS, CDR2 YFSETQ. Trimming left V 0 bases short and J 6 bases short, with 12 bases between. CDR3 length equals 15 residues. The CDR3 sequence is CASSLDQGRDEKLFF. In DNA, the CDR3 is TGCGCCAGCAGCTTGGATCAGGGGCGGGATGAAAAACTGTTTTTT. Together with reference TRBV5-1 and TRBJ1-4, the CDR3 gives the full variable domain: KAGVTQTPRYLIKTRGQQVTLSCSPISGHRSVSWYQQTPGQGLQFLFEYFSETQRNKGNFPGRFSGRQFSNSRSEMNVSTLELGDSALYLCASSLDQGRDEKLFFGSGTQLSVL.

The chain couples TRBV29-1 to TRBJ2-3; 16 nucleotides agree with TRBD2. The germline V gene has CDR1 SQVTM and CDR2 ANQGSEA. This CDR3 has 18 residues. Germline trimming cut 6 bases from V and 0 bases from J; bases unmatched to any gene: 9. As DNA, the CDR3 is TGCAGCGTACTCGGGACTAGCGGGAGGGACGTTAGCACAGATACGCAGTATTTT. Its translation is CSVLGTSGRDVSTDTQYF.

The rearrangement links TRBV5-6 to TRBJ1-1; 10 bases align to TRBD1. The CDR3 is 15 amino acids. V trimming: 2 bases; J trimming: 7 bases; junction bases outside the gene matches: 8. Germline CDR1 reads SGHDT; CDR2 reads YYEEEE. CDR3 in DNA: TGTGCCAGCAGCTTAGGCCAGGGACAGGGGAATGAAGCTTTCTTT. This encodes CASSLGQGQGNEAFF. Based on the CDR3 plus reference TRBV5-6 and TRBJ1-1, the full variable domain is DAGVTQSPTHLIKTRGQQVTLRCSPKSGHDTVSWYQQALGQGPQFIFQYYEEEERQRGNFPDRFSGHQFPNYSSELNVNALLLGDSALYLCASSLGQGQGNEAFFGQGTRLTVV.

This clone was detected a few times. The chain combines TRBV2 with TRBJ1-2, with no clear D. CDR3 length equals 13 residues. Trimming removed 3 bases at V and 2 bases at J, with 7 bases between. The germline gives CDR1 SNHLY, CDR2 FYNNEI. CDR3 protein: CASSDRTNYGYTF. The CDR3 DNA follows: TGTGCCAGCAGTGATAGGACGAACTATGGCTACACCTTC.

The chain carries TRBV6-6 and TRBJ2-2; D tentatively reads TRBD1 or TRBD2 (5 bases each). Germline V gene data show CDR1 as MNHNY and CDR2 as SVGAGI (reference sequence). The CDR3 extends over 14 amino acids. V gave up 7 bases and J gave up 5 bases, with 14 bases separating them. Here the CDR3 DNA reads TGTGCCAGCAAACGACAGACGGGGACCGGGGAGCTGTTTTTT. It yields the protein CASKRQTGTGELFF.

The CDR3 bases are TGTGCCTGGAATGTGGTAGGACTAGCGACAGATACGCAGTATTTT. Amino acids: CAWNVVGLATDTQYF. The chain joins TRBV30 to TRBJ2-3; 9 bases fit TRBD2. The CDR3 spans 15 residues. Germline CDR1 and CDR2: GTSNPN and SVGIG (reference sequence). Trimming cost V 4 bases and J 3 bases; bases outside gene matches: 8.